Listed below are T cell receptor beta chains from one sample, sequenced in a study of OX40 agonist ivuxolimab in advanced cancers. Produced via immunoSEQ multiplex PCR; TCRdb's table is partial and in-frame only. Among 20,000 to 30,000 clones listed, around nine tenths were seen once. Sequencing was performed on CD4+ or CD8+ T cells sorted from blood, taken in a trial of the OX40 agonist ivuxolimab. The source is an adult with an advanced solid tumor such as melanoma, head and neck, liver or kidney cancer. Each CDR3 is given with its conserved first and last residue. A D gene is named only where the DNA matches it firmly. Expanded clones are given a class, and other clones once, few, many or no size at all.

v_gene	d_gene	abundance	j_gene	CDR3aa	CDR3nt
TRBV7-9	NA	NA	TRBJ2-1	CASRQGPYNEQFF	TGTGCCAGCAGGCAGGGACCATACAATGAGCAGTTCTTC
TRBV30	TRBD1	NA	TRBJ2-7	CAWLRQGTGLEQYF	TGTGCCTGGCTTCGACAGGGGACAGGGCTTGAGCAGTACTTC
TRBV9	TRBD2	NA	TRBJ2-1	CASSVAGLAGGTEQFF	TGTGCCAGCAGCGTAGCGGGCCTAGCGGGAGGCACTGAGCAGTTCTTC
TRBV19	TRBD1	NA	TRBJ2-5	CASSIDPTGQGSSRGETQYF	TGTGCCAGTAGTATAGATCCGACGGGACAGGGGTCATCACGTGGAGAGACCCAGTACTTC
TRBV7-6	TRBD2	NA	TRBJ2-7	CASSLTSGSGQNEQYF	TGTGCCAGCAGCTTGACTAGCGGGAGTGGTCAAAACGAGCAGTACTTC
TRBV18	NA	NA	TRBJ1-1	CASSPPRGRATEAFF	TGTGCCAGCTCACCACCACGGGGGCGGGCCACTGAAGCTTTCTTT
TRBV5-1	TRBD1	NA	TRBJ1-1	CASSLGDRGYTEAFF	TGCGCCAGCAGCTTGGGGGACAGAGGTTACACTGAAGCTTTCTTT
TRBV5-1	NA	NA	TRBJ1-2	CASSQGAGAGYTF	TGCGCCAGCTCACAGGGTGCCGGTGCTGGCTACACCTTC
TRBV14	NA	NA	TRBJ2-7	CASSLSPDPLYEQYF	TGTGCCAGCAGCCTAAGTCCAGACCCACTCTACGAGCAGTACTTC
TRBV30	NA	NA	TRBJ1-2	CAWSSPLGAIGYTF	TGTGCCTGGAGTTCCCCACTCGGGGCCATTGGCTACACCTTC
TRBV19	TRBD1	NA	TRBJ1-2	CASSKLAGGFYTF	TGTGCCAGTAGTAAACTGGCAGGGGGCTTCTACACCTTC
TRBV28	TRBD2	few	TRBJ2-5	CASSLLAGETQYF	TGTGCCAGCAGTTTACTAGCGGGAGAGACCCAGTACTTC
TRBV30	NA	NA	TRBJ2-4	CAWSGQVPPQYF	TGTGCCTGGAGTGGACAGGTCCCCCCTCAGTACTTC
TRBV9	NA	NA	TRBJ2-1	CASSGSGSEQFF	TGTGCCAGCAGCGGCTCAGGCAGTGAGCAGTTCTTC
TRBV11-3	TRBD2	NA	TRBJ2-1	CASSLGTSGYNEQFF	TGTGCCAGCAGCCTCGGGACTAGCGGTTACAATGAGCAGTTCTTC
TRBV2	NA	NA	TRBJ1-2	CASRRGGRASDYGYTF	TGTGCCAGCAGACGGGGGGGCAGGGCGAGTGACTATGGCTACACCTTC
TRBV5-8	TRBD2	NA	TRBJ2-4	CASSQGLAVNIQYF	TGTGCCAGCAGCCAGGGACTAGCGGTAAACATTCAGTACTTC
TRBV2	NA	NA	TRBJ1-1	CASSDGGHIEAFF	TGTGCCAGCAGTGATGGGGGCCACATTGAAGCTTTCTTT
TRBV7-8	TRBD1	NA	TRBJ2-1	CASSFRGRGGDEQFF	TGTGCCAGCAGCTTCAGGGGGAGAGGCGGCGATGAGCAGTTCTTC
TRBV27	TRBD1	NA	TRBJ1-2	CASSWGRGLDYGYTF	TGTGCCAGCAGTTGGGGGAGGGGGCTCGACTATGGCTACACCTTC
TRBV9	TRBD2	NA	TRBJ2-5	CASSVDRGGETQYF	TGTGCCAGCAGCGTAGACCGGGGGGGAGAGACCCAGTACTTC
TRBV4-1	NA	few	TRBJ2-2	CASSPWRSNDTGELFF	TGCGCCAGCAGCCCCTGGAGGTCTAACGACACCGGGGAGCTGTTTTTT
TRBV7-6	NA	NA	TRBJ2-5	CASSLGGPLAETQYF	TGTGCCAGCAGCTTAGGGGGCCCACTTGCCGAGACCCAGTACTTC
TRBV5-1	TRBD1	NA	TRBJ2-7	CASSLITGATSYEQYF	TGCGCCAGCAGCTTGATTACAGGGGCCACTTCCTACGAGCAGTACTTC
TRBV4-2	NA	NA	TRBJ1-5	CASSLGKDQPQHF	TGTGCCAGCAGCCTGGGGAAGGATCAGCCCCAGCATTTT
TRBV5-1	NA	NA	TRBJ2-7	CASSATTGGGGGRAWSYEQYF	TGCGCCAGCAGCGCGACCACAGGGGGCGGTGGCGGGAGGGCCTGGAGCTACGAGCAGTACTTC
TRBV27	TRBD1	NA	TRBJ1-1	CASSTKGQGAMNTEAFF	TGTGCCAGCAGCACAAAGGGACAGGGGGCTATGAACACTGAAGCTTTCTTT
TRBV19	NA	NA	TRBJ2-2	CASSIGNIYTGELFF	TGTGCCAGTAGTATTGGAAACATATACACCGGGGAGCTGTTTTTT
TRBV27	TRBD1	few	TRBJ1-4	CASRGTGGEKLFF	TGTGCCAGCAGAGGGACAGGTGGGGAAAAACTGTTTTTT
TRBV15	NA	NA	TRBJ2-5	CATSSTLPTGETQYF	TGTGCCACCAGCAGTACCCTTCCCACGGGAGAGACCCAGTACTTC
TRBV5-5	NA	once	TRBJ1-1	CASSRTFTVGAGTEAFF	TGTGCCAGCAGCCGAACCTTTACCGTGGGGGCTGGGACTGAAGCTTTCTTT
TRBV29-1	NA	NA	TRBJ2-3	CSVSRTATDTQYF	TGCAGCGTTTCTAGGACAGCCACAGATACGCAGTATTTT
TRBV18	TRBD2	NA	TRBJ2-3	CASSPPSGSTDTQYF	TGTGCCAGCTCACCCCCTAGCGGGAGTACAGATACGCAGTATTTT
TRBV7-3	NA	NA	TRBJ2-3	CASSLRVSGDTDTQYF	TGTGCCAGCAGCTTAAGAGTCAGCGGAGACACAGATACGCAGTATTTT
TRBV30	NA	NA	TRBJ1-4	CAWKLNREKLFF	TGTGCCTGGAAACTTAACCGGGAAAAACTGTTTTTT
TRBV9	NA	few	TRBJ1-2	CASSTLDRRYGYTF	TGTGCCAGCAGCACCCTTGACAGAAGATATGGCTACACCTTC
TRBV11-1	NA	NA	TRBJ2-1	CASSLRDTYNEQFF	TGTGCCAGCAGCCTCAGAGACACCTACAATGAGCAGTTCTTC
TRBV27	TRBD1	NA	TRBJ2-5	CASSPMTGGQETQYF	TGTGCCAGCAGTCCGATGACAGGGGGGCAAGAGACCCAGTACTTC
TRBV11-3	TRBD2	NA	TRBJ2-5	CASSLRTSGAFQETQYF	TGTGCCAGCAGCTTACGTACTAGCGGGGCCTTCCAAGAGACCCAGTACTTC
TRBV5-4	NA	NA	TRBJ2-2	CASSVDGGANTGELFF	TGTGCCAGCAGCGTAGATGGAGGCGCGAACACCGGGGAGCTGTTTTTT
TRBV7-6	NA	NA	TRBJ2-3	CASRETGKYTQYF	TGTGCCAGCAGGGAAACAGGGAAGTATACGCAGTATTTT
TRBV29-1	NA	few	TRBJ1-1	CSVEPMRGGMNTEAFF	TGCAGCGTTGAACCCATGAGGGGGGGAATGAACACTGAAGCTTTCTTT
TRBV7-9	NA	NA	TRBJ2-3	CASSTQGADTQYF	TGTGCCAGCAGCACACAGGGAGCAGATACGCAGTATTTT
TRBV5-4	TRBD2	NA	TRBJ2-1	CASRKDSGRNEQFF	TGTGCCAGCAGGAAGGATAGCGGGAGGAATGAGCAGTTCTTC
TRBV19	NA	NA	TRBJ2-7	CASSTAGAGFYEQYF	TGTGCCAGTAGTACCGCCGGGGCGGGATTCTACGAGCAGTACTTC
TRBV28	NA	NA	TRBJ1-1	CASTLDRRMNTEAFF	TGTGCCAGCACCTTGGACAGACGAATGAACACTGAAGCTTTCTTT
TRBV7-2	TRBD2	once	TRBJ2-1	CASSRSGDLSYNEQFF	TGTGCCAGCAGCCGTAGCGGGGATCTTTCCTACAATGAGCAGTTCTTC
TRBV29-1	NA	NA	TRBJ2-1	CSVVPGVSYNEQFF	TGCAGCGTTGTCCCAGGAGTCTCCTACAATGAGCAGTTCTTC
TRBV7-2	TRBD2	NA	TRBJ2-3	CASSYPRTSGTDTQYF	TGTGCCAGCAGCTACCCAAGGACTAGCGGTACAGATACGCAGTATTTT
TRBV27	NA	NA	TRBJ1-2	CASRPGFSDSYGYTF	TGTGCCAGCAGGCCGGGATTCTCCGATTCATATGGCTACACCTTC
TRBV5-1	TRBD1	NA	TRBJ1-1	CASSSLTGGLNTEAFF	TGCGCCAGCAGCTCCCTAACAGGGGGCCTGAACACTGAAGCTTTCTTT
TRBV5-4	TRBD2	NA	TRBJ2-7	CASSTGTSAKEQYF	TGTGCCAGCAGCACCGGGACTAGCGCGAAAGAGCAGTACTTC
TRBV30	TRBD1	NA	TRBJ1-2	CAWRRTGGFNYGYTF	TGTGCCTGGAGGCGAACAGGGGGCTTCAACTATGGCTACACCTTC
TRBV6-1	NA	NA	TRBJ2-7	CASSEGAPGYF	TGTGCCAGCAGTGAAGGAGCCCCTGGGTACTTC
TRBV2	NA	NA	TRBJ1-1	CASSVVVGSHKSAFF	TGTGCCAGCAGTGTTGTGGTGGGAAGTCATAAGTCGGCTTTCTTT
TRBV7-9	TRBD2	NA	TRBJ2-6	CASSWTSGSYGANVLTF	TGTGCCAGCAGCTGGACTAGCGGGAGTTATGGGGCCAACGTCCTGACTTTC
TRBV7-2	NA	NA	TRBJ2-1	CASSLASGSSYNEQFF	TGTGCCAGCAGCTTAGCTTCCGGCTCGTCCTACAATGAGCAGTTCTTC
TRBV7-9	NA	once	TRBJ2-1	CASSLALGDNEQFF	TGTGCCAGCAGCTTAGCGCTGGGAGACAATGAGCAGTTCTTC
TRBV27	NA	NA	TRBJ2-7	CASWDPLYEQYF	TGTGCCAGCTGGGACCCCCTATACGAGCAGTACTTC